The 10 T cell receptor beta chains listed next were all sequenced from one sample in a study of cytomegalovirus exposure and HLA in healthy donors. The PCR made use of 60 Vbeta and 13 Jbeta primers. Some clones are missing from TCRdb's copy, which holds only in-frame ones; the method was immunoSEQ multiplex PCR. The profile shows 120,000 or so clones, around 72% of them singletons. Input material: PBMCs. The receptors were gathered from a man aged 25-45 years in good health and CMV-seronegative.

The J gene is TRBJ1-1, the V gene TRBV9; perhaps TRBD1 as D (5 bases). Germline assignment: CDR1 SGDLS and CDR2 YYNGEE. V dropped 0 bases and J dropped 12 bases, with 15 bases sitting between them. This CDR3 has 13 residues. This chain's CDR3 is CASSVGTGMRTFF. The DNA of the CDR3 is TGTGCCAGCAGCGTAGGAACAGGAATGAGGACTTTCTTT.

This chain links TRBV28 with TRBJ1-5; 9 nucleotides line up with TRBD1. Losses at the gene ends were 10 bases for V and 0 bases for J; bases not matched to a gene: 4. Germline V gives CDR1 MDHEN, CDR2 SYDVKM. The CDR3 has 14 amino acids. The CDR3 DNA reads TGTGCCACGTACAGGGGGCTTAGCAATCAGCCCCAGCATTTT. It translates to CATYRGLSNQPQHF.

The J gene is TRBJ1-6, the V gene TRBV6-6; D might be TRBD1 (5 bases). Per the germline V gene, CDR1 is MNHNY and CDR2 is SVGAGI (reference sequence). The CDR3 contains 16 residues. V was trimmed by 0 bases and J by 9 bases, leaving 15 bases between them. The CDR3 DNA reads as TGTGCCAGCAGTTACTCGCCAGACGGGGACTTTTCACCCCTCCACTTT. This sequence encodes CASSYSPDGDFSPLHF.

The rearrangement joins TRBV5-5 to TRBJ1-1; weak D call: TRBD1 (5 bases). V gave up 7 bases and J gave up 5 bases, with 12 bases separating them. The CDR3 totals 12 residues. Germline-derived CDR1 and CDR2 are SGHKS and YYEKEE (reference sequence). In nucleotides, the CDR3 is TGTGCCAGCGGGGCCCTGGGGACTGAAGCTTTCTTT. Protein product: CASGALGTEAFF.

The rearrangement joins TRBV28 to TRBJ2-3; TRBD2 agrees at 8 bases. Trimming removed 2 bases from V and 2 bases from J; junction bases left unmatched: 3. CDR1 and CDR2 from the germline V gene are MDHEN and SYDVKM. CDR3 size: 15 residues. CDR3 DNA: TGTGCCAGCAGTTTAGCGGGGGGCACCACAGATACGCAGTATTTT. It translates to CASSLAGGTTDTQYF.

V and J are TRBV5-6 and TRBJ1-4; 8 bases match TRBD1. Trimming cost V 3 bases and J 8 bases; bases outside gene matches: 12. CDR3 size: 16 residues. Germline CDR1 and CDR2: SGHDT and YYEEEE. This chain's CDR3 is CASSYGTGSTWEKLFF. The CDR3 DNA follows: TGTGCCAGCAGCTACGGGACAGGATCGACGTGGGAAAAACTGTTTTTT.

This clone appeared a few times. V and J are TRBV19 and TRBJ2-3, with D tentatively TRBD2 (5 bases). Germline CDR1 and CDR2: LNHDA and SQIVND (reference sequence). This CDR3 has 13 amino acids. V was pared by 8 bases and J by 1 base, with 10 bases between. CDR3 sequence (DNA): TGTGCCAGTCAGAACGGGGGCACAGATACGCAGTATTTT. Protein: CASQNGGTDTQYF.

The chain joins TRBV6-5 to TRBJ2-2, with D possibly TRBD2 on 5 matching bases. The ends were cut back, 5 bases at V and 2 bases at J, with 6 bases in the middle. Looked up from germline, CDR1 is MNHEY and CDR2 is SVGAGI. The CDR3 is made up of 13 amino acids. The CDR3 here is CASSRGNTGELFF. The DNA of the CDR3 is TGTGCCAGCAGTCGGGGTAACACCGGGGAGCTGTTTTTT.

The chain couples TRBV5-6 to TRBJ2-3; D gene uncertain. V lost 4 bases, J lost 2 bases, and 8 bases lay in between. Looked up from germline, CDR1 is SGHDT and CDR2 is YYEEEE. The CDR3 covers 13 residues. CDR3 sequence: CASSPRYTDTQYF. The CDR3 nucleotides read TGTGCCAGCAGCCCCAGATACACAGATACGCAGTATTTT.

About this clone: At one end, the junction sequence differs from germline, possibly due to a read error. The sample holds other DNA sequences that translate to the same CDR3. The CDR3 is CASSFYRPHAGVYTEAFF. The CDR3 region has the DNA TGTGCCAGCAGCTTTTATAGGCCGCACGCAGGGGTATACACCGAAGCTTTCTTT. The V and J genes are TRBV5-6 and TRBJ1-1; the D gene is possibly TRBD1 (6 bases). Germline V gene lookup returns CDR1 SGHDT and CDR2 YYEEEE. This CDR3 has 18 residues.